Following are 8 T cell receptor beta chains from one sample sequenced in a study of T cell responses to AZD1222 COVID-19 vaccine. Assay: immunoSEQ multiplex PCR; the TCRdb copy retains only in-frame clones and omits some. In the table there are tens of thousands of clones, 90% of which are singletons. The sequences come from peripheral blood, collected on day 0 of AZD1222 vaccination. The receptors derive from an adult in good health.

This clone was detected only a few times. The chain employs TRBV19 and TRBJ1-2, with 7 bases that match TRBD1. This CDR3 is 13 amino acids long. The ends lost 7 bases at V and 8 bases at J; junction bases unmatched: 10. Looked up from germline, CDR1 is LNHDA and CDR2 is SQIVND (reference sequence). This CDR3 is CASKGQSLRGYTF. The CDR3 DNA reads TGTGCCAGTAAGGGACAGTCCTTAAGAGGCTACACCTTC.

This clone was picked up one time. V usage is TRBV13 and J usage is TRBJ2-5, with D possibly TRBD2 on 5 matching bases. The CDR3 extends over 13 amino acids. Germline CDR1 and CDR2: PRHDT and FYEKMQ (reference sequence). V dropped 4 bases and J dropped 2 bases, with 8 bases sitting between them. The CDR3 is CASSSDLQETQYF. The CDR3 nucleotides are TGTGCCAGCAGCTCGGACTTGCAAGAGACCCAGTACTTC. Drawing the rest from reference TRBV13 and TRBJ2-5, the complete variable domain is AAGVIQSPRHLIKEKRETATLKCYPIPRHDTVYWYQQGPGQDPQFLISFYEKMQSDKGSIPDRFSAQQFSDYHSELNMSSLELGDSALYFCASSSDLQETQYFGPGTRLLVL.

This clone was seen only once. This chain connects TRBV25-1 to TRBJ2-6, with D tentatively TRBD2 (6 bases). CDR1 is MGHDK and CDR2 is SYGVNS in the germline V gene. This CDR3 comprises 17 residues. Between the trimmed V and J ends, which lost 5 bases and 1 base, there was a span of 15 bases. The CDR3, as DNA: TGTGCCAGCAGTCCCAGCGGGTCTCTTTCTGGGGCCAACGTCCTGACTTTC. This encodes CASSPSGSLSGANVLTF. The variable domain in full, completed from reference TRBV25-1 and TRBJ2-6, reads EADIYQTPRYLVIGTGKKITLECSQTMGHDKMYWYQQDPGMELHLIHYSYGVNSTEKGDLSSESTVSRIRTEHFPLTLESARPSHTSQYLCASSPSGSLSGANVLTFGAGSRLTVL.

This clone was detected a few times. The V and J genes are TRBV4-1 and TRBJ2-5, with 7 bases matching TRBD1. CDR3 size: 14 residues. V lost 0 bases, J lost 4 bases, and 2 bases stayed unmatched. Per the germline V gene, CDR1 is MGHRA and CDR2 is YSYEKL. The CDR3 DNA is TGCGCCAGCAGCCAAGAACACAGGGGAGAGACCCAGTACTTC. It specifies CASSQEHRGETQYF.

The chain couples TRBV19 to TRBJ1-2; D is undetermined. Germline V lookup: CDR1 LNHDA, CDR2 SQIVND (reference sequence). Trimming took 2 bases from V and 3 from J, leaving 22 bases between them. This CDR3 spans 18 amino acids. The CDR3 region has the DNA TGTGCCAGTAGTATAAAGACCGGATTTAGCATTTACCACTATGGCTACACCTTC. Protein sequence: CASSIKTGFSIYHYGYTF.

The J gene is TRBJ2-3, the V gene TRBV5-6, with TRBD1 matching 8 bases. Trimming took 4 bases from V and 2 from J; bases not matched to a gene: 6. Germline V lookup: CDR1 SGHDT, CDR2 YYEEEE. This CDR3 has 15 residues. The CDR3 bases are TGTGCCAGCAGCCGAACAGGGGGTAACACAGATACGCAGTATTTT. Translated: CASSRTGGNTDTQYF.

V is TRBV6-5 and J is TRBJ1-4; D is uncertain. Trimming left V 4 bases short and J 0 bases short, with 9 bases between. This CDR3 is built from 15 residues. CDR1 is MNHEY, CDR2 SVGAGI, per germline. Written as DNA, the CDR3 is TGTGCCAGCAGTTCCCCTAGTGCAACTAATGAAAAACTGTTTTTT. Amino acid sequence: CASSSPSATNEKLFF.

The rearrangement links TRBV7-2 to TRBJ1-1; a weak D match, TRBD1 (5 bases). This CDR3 contains 14 residues. V lost 6 bases to trimming and J lost 11 bases, with 22 bases between them. CDR1 SGHTA and CDR2 FQGNSA come from the germline V gene. This CDR3 reads CASRPNQLSRGAFF. For the CDR3, the DNA is TGTGCCAGCAGACCAAATCAACTGTCCCGGGGGGCTTTCTTT.